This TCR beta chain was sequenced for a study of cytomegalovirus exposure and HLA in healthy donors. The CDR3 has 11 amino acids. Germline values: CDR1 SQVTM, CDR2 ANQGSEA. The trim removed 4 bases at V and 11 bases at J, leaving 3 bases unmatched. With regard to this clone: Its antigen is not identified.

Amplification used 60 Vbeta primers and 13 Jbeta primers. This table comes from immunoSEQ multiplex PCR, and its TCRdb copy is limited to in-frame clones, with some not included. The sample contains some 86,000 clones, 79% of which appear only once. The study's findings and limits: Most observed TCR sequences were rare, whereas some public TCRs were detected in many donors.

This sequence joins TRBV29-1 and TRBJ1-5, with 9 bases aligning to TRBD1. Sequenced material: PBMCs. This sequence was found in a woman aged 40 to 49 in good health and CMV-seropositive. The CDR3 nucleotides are TGCAGCGTTGTGGGACAGGGATCCCAGCATTTT. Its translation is CSVVGQGSQHF.